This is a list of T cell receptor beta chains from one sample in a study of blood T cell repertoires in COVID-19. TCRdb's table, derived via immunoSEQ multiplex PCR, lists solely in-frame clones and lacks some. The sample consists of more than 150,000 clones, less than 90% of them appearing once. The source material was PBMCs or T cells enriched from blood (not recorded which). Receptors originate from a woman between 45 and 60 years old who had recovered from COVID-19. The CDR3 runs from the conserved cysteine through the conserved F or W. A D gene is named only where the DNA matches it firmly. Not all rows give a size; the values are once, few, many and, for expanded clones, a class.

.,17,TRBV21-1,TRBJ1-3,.,TGTGCCAGCAGCAAAACCCGGACGGGATACTCTGGAAACACCATATATTTT,CASSKTRTGYSGNTIYF
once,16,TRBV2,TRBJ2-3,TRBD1,TGTGCCAGCAGCCTAAGGGGGCCCCGGGCGGCAGATACGCAGTATTTT,CASSLRGPRAADTQYF
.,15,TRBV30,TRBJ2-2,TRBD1,TGTGCCTGGAATTTACGGACAGGGTGGACCGGGGAGCTGTTTTTT,CAWNLRTGWTGELFF
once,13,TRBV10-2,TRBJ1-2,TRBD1,TGCGCCAGCAGTCCCGGGACAGGGGGCGGCTACACCTTC,CASSPGTGGGYTF
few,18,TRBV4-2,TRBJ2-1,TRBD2,TGTGCCAGCAGCCAACGTCACTCACTTAGCGGGGCGGGAAATGAGCAGTTCTTC,CASSQRHSLSGAGNEQFF
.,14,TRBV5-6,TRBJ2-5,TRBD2,TGTGCCAGCAGCTTCGGGACTAGCGGGGAGACCCAGTACTTC,CASSFGTSGETQYF
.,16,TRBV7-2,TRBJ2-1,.,TGTGCCAGCAGCCTGATGGCGGGGAGCTCCTACAATGAGCAGTTCTTC,CASSLMAGSSYNEQFF
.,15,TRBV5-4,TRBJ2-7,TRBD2,TGTGCCAGCAGCTTGGCGCTAGCGGGAGGTGACGAGCAGTACTTC,CASSLALAGGDEQYF
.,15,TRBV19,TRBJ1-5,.,TGTGCCAGTACCCGACAGTCGATTAGCAATCAGCCCCAGCATTTT,CASTRQSISNQPQHF
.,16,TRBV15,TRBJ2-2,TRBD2,TGTGCCACCAGCAGACCGGGACTATCGAACACCGGGGAGCTGTTTTTT,CATSRPGLSNTGELFF
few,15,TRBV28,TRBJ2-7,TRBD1,TGTGCCAGCAGCCTACCCCCGGGACAGGTTCACGAGCAGTACTTC,CASSLPPGQVHEQYF
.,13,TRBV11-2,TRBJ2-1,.,TGTGCCAGCAGCTTACTAGTGTACAATGAGCAGTTCTTC,CASSLLVYNEQFF
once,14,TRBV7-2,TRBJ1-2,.,TGTGCCAGCAGCTTGGCCGGGACCGCGGGAGGCTACACCTTC,CASSLAGTAGGYTF
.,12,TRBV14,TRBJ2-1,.,TGTGCCAGCAGCCTTACGGAGTCCGGGCAGTTCTTC,CASSLTESGQFF
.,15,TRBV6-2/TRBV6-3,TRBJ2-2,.,TGTGCCAGCAGTCCAATAGCGGACTACACCGGGGAGCTGTTTTTT,CASSPIADYTGELFF
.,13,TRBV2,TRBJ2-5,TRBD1,TGTGCCGTCCGCTTGGACAGGGGCCTTGTCCAGTACTTC,CAVRLDRGLVQYF
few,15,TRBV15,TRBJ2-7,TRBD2,TGTGCCACCAGCAGAGATCCGGGAGGTACAGACGAGCAGTACTTC,CATSRDPGGTDEQYF
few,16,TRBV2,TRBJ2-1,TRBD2,TGTGCCAGCAGCCCGACTAGCGGGAGGGCTAAGGCTGAGCAGTTCTTC,CASSPTSGRAKAEQFF
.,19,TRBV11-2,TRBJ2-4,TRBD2,TGTGCCAGCAGCTCTATCAAGCGGGAGAAAGTGGGTTCGTTAAACATTCAGTACTTC,CASSSIKREKVGSLNIQYF
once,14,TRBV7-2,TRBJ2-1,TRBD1,TGTGCCAGCAGCTTCCCAGGGGGAAACAATGAGCAGTTCTTC,CASSFPGGNNEQFF
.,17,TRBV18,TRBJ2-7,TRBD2,TGTGCCAGCTCACCGGTGGCTAGCGGGAGGGATTACTACGAGCAGTACTTC,CASSPVASGRDYYEQYF
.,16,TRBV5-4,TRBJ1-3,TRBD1,TGTGCCAGCAGCTCTACCGGACAGGGAAGGGAAAACACCATATATTTT,CASSSTGQGRENTIYF
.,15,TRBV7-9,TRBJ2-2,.,TGTGCCAGCAGCTTAGGGCAGGGAAAAACCGGGGAGCTGTTTTTT,CASSLGQGKTGELFF
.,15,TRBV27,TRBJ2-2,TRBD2,TGTGCCAGCAGGGGACTAGCGGGAAACACCGGGGAGCTGTTTTTT,CASRGLAGNTGELFF
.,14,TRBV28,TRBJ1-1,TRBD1,TGTGCCATCCAGGACAGGGGGGCCAACACTGAAGCTTTCTTT,CAIQDRGANTEAFF
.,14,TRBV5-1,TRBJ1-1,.,TGCGCCAGCAGCTTTGAAGGGGCGAACACTGAAGCTTTCTTT,CASSFEGANTEAFF
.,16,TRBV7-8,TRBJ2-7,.,TGTGCCAGCAGGGCCCTAGGGGTTGGGGCAGCCTACGAGCAGTACTTC,CASRALGVGAAYEQYF
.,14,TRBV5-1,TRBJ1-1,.,TGCGCCAGCAGCTTGGACAGGGCTGGGACTGAAGCTTTCTTT,CASSLDRAGTEAFF
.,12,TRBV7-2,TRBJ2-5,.,TGTGCCAGCAGCTTTAGTGGTTGGTTCCAGTACTTC,CASSFSGWFQYF
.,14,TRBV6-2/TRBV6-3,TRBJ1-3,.,TGTGCCAGCAGTTCCCCGGACAGAGGATACACCATATATTTT,CASSSPDRGYTIYF
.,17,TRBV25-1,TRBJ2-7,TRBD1,TGTGCCAGCAGTTCACAGGGGGCAGATTCTAAGTTCTACGAGCAGTACTTC,CASSSQGADSKFYEQYF
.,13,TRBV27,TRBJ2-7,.,TGTGCCAGCAGCGGCGGAGGTCCCTACGAGCAGTACTTC,CASSGGGPYEQYF
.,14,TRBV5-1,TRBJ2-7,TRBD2,TGCGCCAGCAGCTTGGGCGGGAGCTCCTACGAGCAGTACTTC,CASSLGGSSYEQYF
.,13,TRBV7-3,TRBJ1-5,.,TGTGCCAGCAGCTTAACGTCGGGTCAGCCCCAGCATTTT,CASSLTSGQPQHF
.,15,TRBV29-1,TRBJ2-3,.,TGCAGCGTTGAACAGCCCCCACAGAACACAGATACGCAGTATTTT,CSVEQPPQNTDTQYF
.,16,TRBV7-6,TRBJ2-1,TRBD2,TGTGCCAGCAGCTTAGTCGCGGGAGGGGGGTCCAATGAGCAGTTCTTC,CASSLVAGGGSNEQFF
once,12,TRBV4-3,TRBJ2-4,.,TGCGCCAGCAGCCAAGCGGGGGACATTCAGTACTTC,CASSQAGDIQYF
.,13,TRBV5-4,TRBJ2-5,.,TGTGCCAGCAGCACGACCACCGGGGAGACCCAGTACTTC,CASSTTTGETQYF
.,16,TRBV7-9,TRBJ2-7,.,TGTGCCAGCAGCACGAGCGACAGCGGCCTGCGGGGCGAGCAGTACTTC,CASSTSDSGLRGEQYF
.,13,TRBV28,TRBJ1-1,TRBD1,TGTGCCAGCATTCTTCCGGACAGGGCTGAAGCTTTCTTT,CASILPDRAEAFF
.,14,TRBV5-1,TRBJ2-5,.,TGCGCCAGCAGCGTGACAGGGACTCAAGAGACCCAGTACTTC,CASSVTGTQETQYF
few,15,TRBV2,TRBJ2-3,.,TGTGCCAGCAGTGTTCTGGGAGGTGGCACAGATACGCAGTATTTT,CASSVLGGGTDTQYF
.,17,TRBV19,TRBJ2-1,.,TGTGCCAGTAGTATTGGGGCTTATATGAGCTCCTACAATGAGCAGTTCTTC,CASSIGAYMSSYNEQFF
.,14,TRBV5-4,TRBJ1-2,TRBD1,TGTGCCAGCAGCTTCCAGACAGGGGACTATGGCTACACCTTC,CASSFQTGDYGYTF
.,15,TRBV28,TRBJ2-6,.,TGTGCCAGCAGTTTACGCGGCTCTGGGGCCAACGTCCTGACTTTC,CASSLRGSGANVLTF
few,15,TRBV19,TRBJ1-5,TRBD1,TGTGCCAGTAGGGGACAGGTGGGGGGCAATCAGCCCCAGCATTTT,CASRGQVGGNQPQHF
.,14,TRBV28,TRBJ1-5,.,TGTGCCAGCAGTTTCGGTCTGAGAAATCAGCCCCAGCATTTT,CASSFGLRNQPQHF
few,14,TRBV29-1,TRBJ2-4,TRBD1,TGCAGCGTGAAGACAGGGTCGAGTAAAAACATTCAGTACTTC,CSVKTGSSKNIQYF
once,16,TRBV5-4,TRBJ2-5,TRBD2,TGTGCCAGCAGCTCCCCGGGACTAGGAGGAAGAGAGACCCAGTACTTC,CASSSPGLGGRETQYF
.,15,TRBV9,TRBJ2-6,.,TGTGCCAGCAGCGGCGGAGGATTCGGGGCCAACGTCCTGACTTTC,CASSGGGFGANVLTF
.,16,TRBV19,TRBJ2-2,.,TGTGCCAGTAGTACCAGGGCCTCCCCGAACACCGGGGAGCTGTTTTTT,CASSTRASPNTGELFF
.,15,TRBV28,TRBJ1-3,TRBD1,TGTGCCAGCAACCCGGACAGGCGAGGTGGAAACACCATATATTTT,CASNPDRRGGNTIYF
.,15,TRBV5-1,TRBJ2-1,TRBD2,TGCGCCAGCAGCTTGGCCCCGGGACTAGCGAATGAGCAGTTCTTC,CASSLAPGLANEQFF
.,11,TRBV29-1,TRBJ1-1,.,TGCAGCGTGGTGGCCCCAGGGGAAGCTTTCTTT,CSVVAPGEAFF
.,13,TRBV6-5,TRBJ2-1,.,TGTGCCAGCAGCGTACTAGAGGCGAGTGAGCAGTTCTTC,CASSVLEASEQFF
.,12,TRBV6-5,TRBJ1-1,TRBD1,TGTGCCAGCAGTCCTGGACAGGGGCGGGCTTTCTTT,CASSPGQGRAFF
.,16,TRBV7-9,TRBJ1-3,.,TGTGCCAGCAGCCCAAGTGAGGGAAACTCTGGAAACACCATATATTTT,CASSPSEGNSGNTIYF
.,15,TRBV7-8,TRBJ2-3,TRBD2,TGTGCCAGCAGCTCCCGGGCGGGGGGCACAGATACGCAGTATTTT,CASSSRAGGTDTQYF
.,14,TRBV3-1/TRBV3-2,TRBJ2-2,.,TGTGCCAGCAGCCAAGCCGGGTTAGGCGGGGAGCTGTTTTTT,CASSQAGLGGELFF